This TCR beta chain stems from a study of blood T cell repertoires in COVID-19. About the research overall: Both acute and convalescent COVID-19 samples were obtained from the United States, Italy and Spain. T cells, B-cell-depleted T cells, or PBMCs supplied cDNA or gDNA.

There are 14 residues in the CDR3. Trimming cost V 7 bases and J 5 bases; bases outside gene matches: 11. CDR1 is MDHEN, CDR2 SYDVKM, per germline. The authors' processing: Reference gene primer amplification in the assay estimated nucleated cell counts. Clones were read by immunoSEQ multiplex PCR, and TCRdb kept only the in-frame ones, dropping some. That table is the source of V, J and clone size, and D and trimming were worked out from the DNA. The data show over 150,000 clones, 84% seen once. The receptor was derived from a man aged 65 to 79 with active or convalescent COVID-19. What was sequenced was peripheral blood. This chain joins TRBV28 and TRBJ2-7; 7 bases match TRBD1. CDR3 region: CASTTGTASNEQYF. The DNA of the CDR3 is TGTGCCAGCACAACCGGGACAGCCTCTAACGAGCAGTACTTC.